The TCR beta chain under discussion was sequenced for a study of shared clonotypes between healthy human individuals. Study at large: With ages of 18 to 49, the donors were two women and a few men. Donors had three CD4 naive, three CD4 memory, two CD8 naive and one CD8 memory plate apiece.

Findings and limits, study-wide: Of the naive CD4 clonotypes, around 5% were shared across a handful of donors.

This CDR3 is built from 14 residues. Germline V gene lookup returns CDR1 SGDLS and CDR2 YYNGEE. V gave up 0 bases and J gave up 2 bases; unmatched junction bases: 1. Each sorted subset replicate got 200 ng genomic DNA, 25,000 to 30,000 genomes. The protocol was immunoSEQ multiplex PCR, while the TCRdb copy is restricted to in-frame clones and leaves out a portion. The table shows 300,000 to 400,000 clones, with roughly 84% occurring only once. This clone was observed a single time. Its antigen is currently unknown. The sample has other DNA sequences that encode this CDR3 too. Sample: memory CD8+ T cells sorted from blood. Specified subset: CD45RO+ cells pooled with CCR7-negative TemRA cells. This sequence joins TRBV9 and TRBJ2-7, with 8 bases that match TRBD1. This TCR was recovered from a man between 18 and 35 years old in good health. CDR3: CASSVGQGTYEQYF. In DNA form, the CDR3 reads TGTGCCAGCAGCGTAGGACAGGGGACCTACGAGCAGTACTTC.